This T cell receptor (beta chain) was observed in a study of T cell responses to AZD1222 COVID-19 vaccine. Background on the study: Doses given second, at about 4 or about 12 weeks, were pooled. General study results and limits: Compared with day 0, the breadth and depth of the Spike-specific TCR repertoire rose significantly after two doses of AZD1222. Vaccine-related CD4 TCRs covered spike, predominating at 160-218 and 743-854. Epitopes outside B.1.351 and B.1.1.7 mutated regions reportedly drew nearly half of spike TCRs.

Libraries were prepared by immunoSEQ multiplex PCR; TCRdb keeps only in-frame clonotypes and omits some of them. Of 140,000 to 150,000 clones in the sample, about 93% were seen once. This clone was detected only once. No antigen is known for it. The CDR3 totals 14 residues. With 0 bases removed from V and 5 bases from J, the gap between germline ends came to 8 bases. Germline V CDR1 and CDR2: LNHDA, SQIVND (reference sequence). The sample consisted of peripheral blood, taken on day 0 of AZD1222 vaccination. The chain joins TRBV19 to TRBJ2-1; no definite D call. This sequence was found in an adult in good health. CDR3 nucleotide sequence: TGTGCCAGTAGTATAGATCGTCGAGACAATGAGCAGTTCTTC. It is translated as CASSIDRRDNEQFF. The variable domain in full, completed from reference TRBV19 and TRBJ2-1, reads DGGITQSPKYLFRKEGQNVTLSCEQNLNHDAMYWYRQDPGQGLRLIYYSQIVNDFQKGDIAEGYSVSREKKESFPLTVTSAQKNPTAFYLCASSIDRRDNEQFFGPGTRLTVL.